Listed below are T cell receptor beta chains from one sample, sequenced in a study of cytomegalovirus exposure and HLA in healthy donors. The assay was immunoSEQ multiplex PCR, and TCRdb's table has in-frame clones only and misses some. The table shows 80,000 or so clones, with 67% occurring only once. Sequencing was performed on PBMCs. Receptors originate from a woman in her fifties or sixties in good health and CMV-seropositive. CDR3s leave out the opening cysteine and the closing phenylalanine or tryptophan. The size field is filled for only some rows; it gives once, few, many or a size class.

>TRBV10-3|NA
ATQGQGLTQPQH
>TRBV7-3|NA
ASSFGTGTNAIYGYT
>TRBV19|few
ASRDRQGYTGELF
>TRBV11-1|once
ASSSTGGDTQY
>TRBV6-1|few
ASSGLATEAF
>TRBV9|NA
ASSPPTGARTEAF
>TRBV28|NA
ATRHPVEYGYT
>TRBV10-3|few
AISLQGEGYGYT
>TRBV15|once
ATSRDRDSTNYGYT
>TRBV2|NA
ASSGLAGGETQY
>TRBV7-3|NA
ASSHWTGSTGELF
>TRBV28|NA
ASSSPTGDSYNEQF
>TRBV7-6|NA
ASSLQGSNQPQH
>TRBV6-5|few
ASSATGTGYT
>TRBV5-1|once
ASSPGAGYT
>TRBV10-3|NA
AISGSGSGNTIY
>TRBV9|few
ASSPGLGAYEQY
>TRBV5-1|few
ASSFGGAVGYT
>TRBV11-2|once
ASSPQGGGVYSYT
>TRBV5-1|NA
ASSPFGLLDRGQGTGELF
>TRBV5-4|NA
ASISGVGEDTQY
>TRBV5-1|once
ASSRRGTNEKLF
>TRBV7-9|NA
SSSPGNTEAF
>TRBV2|NA
ASSDPTGGGYGYT
>TRBV7-9|NA
ASSLGAGETYGYT
>TRBV7-6|NA
ASSLARDTGYTEAF
>TRBV5-4|few
ASSPPGQGYGYT
>TRBV2|NA
ASSQGAPWSYNEQF
>TRBV30|NA
AWSVGQGSRTEAF
>TRBV7-9|NA
ASSLAFRGETQY
>TRBV6-6|NA
ASSLLTVGNTEAF
>TRBV10-3|NA
AISETGIKDQPQH
>TRBV7-7|NA
ASSLGQSTGELF
>TRBV2|once
ASTTDSSGANVLT
>TRBV27|NA
ASSSFGGGRNIQY
>TRBV6-1|NA
ASSERESGNTIY
>TRBV27|NA
ASGPTGEFNGNTIY
>TRBV6-5|NA
ASRPIGGQPQH
>TRBV10-1|NA
ASSVRTPSWRETQY
>TRBV6-1|NA
ASKISTYQPQH
>TRBV30|NA
AWNRQELSQY
>TRBV2|NA
ASSEDRGLGDIQY
>TRBV6-1|NA
ASSEGAGPFYEQY
>TRBV18|NA
ASSPDSENTEAF
>TRBV7-2|few
ASSGTSGNSRNEKLF
>TRBV7-3|once
ASSPFGQGNTDTQY
>TRBV27|NA
ASSSRIGGGAQETQY
>TRBV6-6|NA
ASSSDSYGYT
>TRBV13|NA
ASSANRDRNEKLF
>TRBV5-1|NA
ASSPGLAGGPRDTQY
>TRBV4-2|NA
ASSLLSGQNNEQF
>TRBV28|NA
ASSLGGWGEKLF
>TRBV6-5|NA
ASSSGAGVTTDTQY